This is a list of T cell receptor beta chains from one sample in a study of T-cell memory formation after mild COVID-19. TCRdb used MiXCR to reprocess the 5' RACE reads, holding one entry per CDR3 protein. Among 400,000 to 550,000 distinct CDR3 sequences, around 25% were seen once, and the ten largest hold roughly an eighth. Sequencing used PBMCs or a T cell subset sorted from them (not recorded which). The receptors stem from an adult woman who had mild COVID-19 (a few samples of this study predate the infection). Cell type and time point are not known. Each CDR3 is given with its conserved first and last residue. A D gene is named only where the DNA matches it firmly. Clone size is stated in some rows and not others, as once, few, many or a class when expanded.

V: TRBV7-6
D: TRBD2
size: .
length: 14
J: TRBJ2-1
CDR3: CASSQRRGGNEQFF
DNA: TGTGCCAGCAGCCAGCGACGGGGGGGGAATGAGCAGTTCTTC

V: TRBV6-5
D: .
size: many
length: 16
J: TRBJ2-2
CDR3: CASSLDGPTNTGELFF
DNA: TGTGCCAGCAGCCTAGACGGTCCTACGAACACCGGGGAGCTGTTTTTT

V: TRBV12-3/TRBV12-4
D: .
size: many
length: 16
J: TRBJ2-2
CDR3: CASSPLGPAPAGELFF
DNA: TGTGCCAGCAGCCCCCTGGGGCCCGCTCCCGCCGGGGAGCTGTTTTTT

V: TRBV5-1
D: TRBD1
size: .
length: 14
J: TRBJ2-7
CDR3: CASSPGQAVGEQYF
DNA: TGCGCCAGCAGCCCGGGACAGGCTGTGGGGGAGCAGTACTTC

V: TRBV12-3/TRBV12-4
D: TRBD2
size: .
length: 14
J: TRBJ2-1
CDR3: CAGGTSGTYNEQFF
DNA: TGTGCCGGGGGGACTAGCGGGACCTACAATGAGCAGTTCTTC

V: TRBV7-8
D: .
size: .
length: 15
J: TRBJ2-1
CDR3: CASSSDGISYNEQFF
DNA: TGTGCCAGCAGCTCGGACGGAATCTCCTACAATGAGCAGTTCTTC

V: TRBV28
D: .
size: .
length: 17
J: TRBJ2-2
CDR3: CASSTLVWGSKAGELFF
DNA: TGTGCCAGCAGTACCCTGGTGTGGGGGAGCAAGGCCGGGGAGCTGTTTTTT

V: TRBV2
D: .
size: few
length: 13
J: TRBJ1-2
CDR3: CASSEPGIHGYTF
DNA: TGTGCCAGCAGTGAACCAGGGATTCATGGCTACACCTTC

V: TRBV7-9
D: .
size: few
length: 13
J: TRBJ2-7
CDR3: CASTLEAAHEQYF
DNA: TGTGCCAGCACCCTGGAGGCAGCCCACGAGCAGTACTTC

V: TRBV25-1
D: TRBD1
size: once
length: 16
J: TRBJ2-7
CDR3: CASSEAGGGAVYEQYF
DNA: TGTGCCAGCAGTGAGGCAGGGGGCGGTGCGGTCTACGAGCAGTACTTC

V: TRBV24-1
D: TRBD2
size: .
length: 15
J: TRBJ2-1
CDR3: CATSDPSGTFNEQFF
DNA: TGTGCCACCAGTGATCCTAGCGGGACTTTCAATGAGCAGTTCTTC

V: TRBV14
D: TRBD1
size: .
length: 12
J: TRBJ1-1
CDR3: CASSRDRVGAFF
DNA: TGTGCCAGCAGCCGCGACAGGGTGGGGGCTTTCTTT

V: TRBV27
D: .
size: few
length: 14
J: TRBJ1-4
CDR3: CASRLHGRNEKLFF
DNA: TGTGCCAGCAGACTACACGGGCGCAATGAAAAACTGTTTTTT

V: TRBV28
D: .
size: many
length: 16
J: TRBJ2-6
CDR3: CASSFLDFHGANVLTF
DNA: TGTGCCAGCAGTTTCCTCGACTTTCATGGGGCCAACGTCCTGACTTTC

V: TRBV5-6
D: TRBD2
size: few
length: 18
J: TRBJ2-1
CDR3: CASSLSLLAGAGYNEQFF
DNA: TGTGCCAGCAGCTTGTCCCTTCTAGCGGGAGCGGGATACAATGAGCAGTTCTTC

V: TRBV5-6
D: TRBD2
size: .
length: 17
J: TRBJ2-1
CDR3: CASSPFRTSGRINEQFF
DNA: TGTGCCAGCAGCCCCTTCCGGACTAGCGGGAGGATCAATGAGCAGTTCTTC

V: TRBV20-1
D: TRBD2
size: once
length: 20
J: TRBJ2-7
CDR3: CSARSIGTSGREVYSYEQYF
DNA: TGCAGTGCTAGATCTATAGGGACTAGCGGGAGGGAGGTGTACTCCTACGAGCAGTACTTC

V: TRBV12-3/TRBV12-4
D: .
size: few
length: 12
J: TRBJ2-1
CDR3: CATGSYYDEQFF
DNA: TGTGCCACTGGGTCTTATTACGATGAGCAGTTCTTC

V: TRBV24-1
D: .
size: .
length: 13
J: TRBJ1-2
CDR3: CATSDGLAYGYTF
DNA: TGTGCCACCAGTGACGGACTGGCCTATGGCTACACCTTC

V: TRBV20-1
D: .
size: .
length: 14
J: TRBJ2-5
CDR3: CSANSFSVVETQYF
DNA: TGCAGTGCCAATTCGTTCAGCGTGGTGGAGACCCAGTACTTC

V: TRBV7-9
D: TRBD1
size: .
length: 18
J: TRBJ2-7
CDR3: CASSLGLWGTAALTEQYF
DNA: TGTGCCAGCAGCTTAGGCCTTTGGGGGACAGCGGCGTTAACTGAGCAGTACTTC

V: TRBV29-1
D: TRBD1
size: .
length: 13
J: TRBJ1-1
CDR3: CSVGKTGVTEAFF
DNA: TGCAGCGTTGGAAAAACAGGGGTCACTGAAGCTTTCTTT

V: TRBV7-2
D: TRBD2
size: .
length: 17
J: TRBJ2-4
CDR3: CASSLMAGGQVKNIQYF
DNA: TGTGCCAGCAGCTTAATGGCGGGGGGGCAGGTCAAAAACATTCAGTACTTC

V: TRBV6-5
D: TRBD1
size: few
length: 16
J: TRBJ2-7
CDR3: CASSYSSTGGDYEQYF
DNA: TGTGCCAGCAGTTACTCCTCGACAGGGGGAGACTACGAGCAGTACTTC

V: TRBV14
D: TRBD2
size: few
length: 16
J: TRBJ2-1
CDR3: CASSQSASGDYNEQFF
DNA: TGTGCCAGCAGCCAGAGCGCTAGCGGGGATTACAATGAGCAGTTCTTC

V: TRBV5-6
D: .
size: .
length: 12
J: TRBJ2-7
CDR3: CASSYLVNEQYF
DNA: TGTGCCAGCAGCTACCTGGTCAACGAGCAGTACTTC

V: TRBV11-2
D: .
size: .
length: 16
J: TRBJ2-2
CDR3: CASSLMRGSRTGELFF
DNA: TGTGCCAGCAGCTTAATGAGGGGGAGTCGTACCGGGGAGCTGTTTTTT

V: TRBV5-1
D: TRBD2
size: few
length: 18
J: TRBJ2-7
CDR3: CASSLTASGGPSSYEQYF
DNA: TGCGCCAGCAGCCTGACGGCTAGCGGGGGGCCGAGCTCCTACGAGCAGTACTTC

V: TRBV9
D: .
size: .
length: 15
J: TRBJ1-2
CDR3: CASSVEEGVGYGYTF
DNA: TGTGCCAGCAGCGTAGAAGAGGGCGTGGGCTATGGCTACACCTTC

V: TRBV19
D: TRBD2
size: .
length: 16
J: TRBJ2-1
CDR3: CASSIWTSGSYNEQFF
DNA: TGTGCCAGTAGTATTTGGACTAGCGGTTCCTACAATGAGCAGTTCTTC

V: TRBV6-5
D: .
size: few
length: 14
J: TRBJ2-5
CDR3: CASSSLLAEETQYF
DNA: TGTGCCAGCAGTTCACTTTTAGCGGAAGAGACCCAGTACTTC